These 27 T cell receptor beta chains originate from one sample sequenced in a study of graft-versus-host responses after intestinal transplantation. These receptors' targets are unknown. Here immunoSEQ multiplex PCR was the method, and the copy in TCRdb shows in-frame clones only, minus some. The table has approximately 130,000 clones, over 85% seen once. Sequenced here: unstimulated CD4+ T cells sorted from spleen or lymph node cells, sampled before intestinal transplant. The receptors stem from a human donor who received an intestinal transplant.

J is TRBJ2-1 and V is TRBV27, with D possibly being TRBD1 or TRBD2 (5 bases each). Per germline, CDR1 MNHEY and CDR2 SMNVEV (reference sequence). The CDR3 consists of 14 residues. Trimming removed 2 bases at V and 6 bases at J, with 11 bases between. CDR3 amino acids: CASSLMIGGNEQFF. In nucleotides, the CDR3 is TGTGCCAGCAGTTTAATGATTGGGGGCAATGAGCAGTTCTTC.

The rearrangement uses TRBV18 and TRBJ1-1, with 12 bases fitting TRBD1. The V gene end was trimmed by 6 bases and the J gene end by 6 bases; junction bases not matched to a gene: 5. The CDR3 is 14 residues long. The germline CDR1 and CDR2 sequences are KGHSH and LQKENI. DNA for the CDR3: TGTGCCAGCTCGGGACAGGGGGCGCTCGCTGAAGCTTTCTTT. This encodes CASSGQGALAEAFF.

This clone has just a few counts. The chain joins TRBV9 to TRBJ1-3; D not certain. The CDR3 has 14 amino acids. CDR1 SGDLS and CDR2 YYNGEE come from the germline V gene. Trimming shortened V by 4 bases and J by 0 bases, and 8 bases separated the two germline ends. In DNA, the CDR3 is TGTGCCAGCAGCCCCACCTCCTCTGGAAACACCATATATTTT. Its protein is CASSPTSSGNTIYF.

The chain's CDR3 is CASSSLGGGNTDTQYF. In DNA, the CDR3 is TGTGCCAGCAGCTCGCTGGGCGGGGGGAACACAGATACGCAGTATTTT. The rearrangement links TRBV11-2 to TRBJ2-3; 8 bases fit TRBD2. Losses at the gene ends were 4 bases for V and 2 bases for J; bases not matched to a gene: 8. There are 16 residues in the CDR3. Germline CDR1 is SGHAT and CDR2 is FQNNGV.

The chain carries TRBV6-6 and TRBJ1-1; D is possibly TRBD1 (5 bases). The CDR3 length is 16 residues. The V end was cut by 6 bases, the J end by 1 base, with 18 bases between. Germline CDR1 and CDR2: MNHNY and SVGAGI (reference sequence). CDR3 sequence: CASSPRPGRRNTEAFF. The CDR3 DNA reads TGTGCCAGCAGCCCTCGTCCGGGACGTAGGAACACTGAAGCTTTCTTT.

The CDR3 spells CASSRDRDSNQPQHF. CDR3 nucleotide sequence: TGTGCCAGCTCACGTGACCGGGATAGCAATCAGCCCCAGCATTTT. The chain employs TRBV18 and TRBJ1-5, with D unclear. This CDR3 has 15 residues. CDR1 is KGHSH and CDR2 is LQKENI in the germline V gene. Trimming took off 4 bases at V and 0 bases at J, with 10 bases between the two ends.

This chain joins TRBV7-9 and TRBJ2-2, with D tentatively TRBD2 (5 bases). Trimming took off 4 bases at V and 7 bases at J, with 10 bases between the two ends. The CDR3 extends over 13 amino acids. Germline CDR1 reads SEHNR; CDR2 reads FQNEAQ (reference sequence). The CDR3 loop reads CASSWSGLGELFF. Written as DNA, the CDR3 is TGTGCCAGCAGCTGGAGTGGACTCGGGGAGCTGTTTTTT.

This rearrangement joins TRBV18 to TRBJ2-7, with a weak D call TRBD2 (6 bases). Germline-derived CDR1 and CDR2 are KGHSH and LQKENI. There are 14 residues in the CDR3. V lost 4 bases, J lost 4 bases, and 14 bases lay in between. CDR3 region: CASSRASSAYEQYF. CDR3 DNA sequence: TGTGCCAGCTCACGGGCTTCTAGCGCATACGAGCAGTACTTC.

This clone came up a few times. The chain couples TRBV5-4 to TRBJ2-7, with 10 bases matching TRBD2. This CDR3 is built from 17 residues. J lost 3 bases, V lost 4 bases, and 13 bases had no gene match. Germline V CDR1 and CDR2: SGHNT, YYREEE (reference sequence). CDR3 residues: CASSVGHPSGGVYEQYF. The DNA for the CDR3 is TGTGCCAGCAGCGTTGGCCACCCTAGCGGGGGAGTCTACGAGCAGTACTTC.

Points on this clone: An end of the junction differs from the germline gene, which may be a read error. Distinct nucleotide sequences in the sample also encode this CDR3. This chain uses TRBV5-6 with TRBJ1-2, with D maybe TRBD1 (6 bases). Germline CDR1 SGHDT, CDR2 YYEEEE. The CDR3 covers 13 residues. The CDR3 sequence: CASSLDSNYGYTF. As DNA, the CDR3 is TGCGCCAGCAGCTTGGACAGCAACTATGGCTACACCTTC. The variable domain in full, with the rest retrieved from reference TRBV5-6 and TRBJ1-2, is DAGVTQSPTHLIKTRGQQVTLRCSPKSGHDTVSWYQQALGQGPQFIFQYYEEEERQRGNFPDRFSGHQFPNYSSELNVNALLLGDSALYLCASSLDSNYGYTFGSGTRLTVV.

In DNA form, the CDR3 reads TGTGCCAGCACTCAGAGTTGGTACACCGGGGAGCTGTTTTTT. As protein: CASTQSWYTGELFF. The rearrangement links TRBV6-6 to TRBJ2-2; D not certain. The germline V gene encodes CDR1 MNHNY and CDR2 SVGAGI (reference sequence). The germline V and J ends were trimmed by 7 bases and 3 bases, with 12 bases remaining between them. This CDR3 contains 14 residues.

The chain couples TRBV7-2 to TRBJ1-6; D unclear. V lost 5 bases to trimming and J lost 8 bases, with 19 bases between them. CDR1 and CDR2 (germline): SGHTA, FQGNSA. This CDR3 region has 16 residues. The CDR3 nucleotides read TGTGCCAGCAGCCTATACCACCTTCTAAGGGATTCACCCCTCCACTTT. It yields the protein CASSLYHLLRDSPLHF.

V usage is TRBV9 and J usage is TRBJ2-1; the D gene is possibly TRBD2 (7 bases). The CDR3 is made up of 18 amino acids. Germline CDR1 reads SGDLS; CDR2 reads YYNGEE. Deletions cut 0 bases from V and 5 bases from J, with 21 bases between. CDR3 residues: CASSVAIAGASSDNEQFF. CDR3 nucleotides: TGTGCCAGCAGCGTAGCTATCGCGGGGGCGAGTTCGGACAATGAGCAGTTCTTC.

The genes are TRBV11-2 and TRBJ1-6; 7 nucleotides match TRBD1. The germline V gene has CDR1 SGHAT and CDR2 FQNNGV. V was clipped by 5 bases and J by 11 bases; unmatched bases: 3. The CDR3 is made up of 12 amino acids. CDR3: CASSLTGAPLHF. As DNA, the CDR3 is TGTGCCAGCAGCCTTACAGGGGCACCCCTCCACTTT.

This chain's CDR3 is CASSLGVGGGETQYF. The CDR3 DNA reads TGTGCCAGCAGCTTGGGGGTAGGGGGTGGGGAGACCCAGTACTTC. The gene calls are TRBV7-7 and TRBJ2-5, with a tentative D call TRBD1 (6 bases). With 3 bases removed from V and 5 bases from J, the gap between germline ends came to 16 bases. Looked up from germline, CDR1 is SSHAT and CDR2 is FNYEAQ (reference sequence). This CDR3 is built from 15 residues.

This chain connects TRBV5-1 to TRBJ2-6; D is unclear. Trimming left V 1 base short and J 4 bases short, with 6 bases between. The CDR3 covers 14 residues. The germline V gene encodes CDR1 SGHRS and CDR2 YFSETQ. In DNA form, the CDR3 reads TGCGCCAGCAGCTTGCCAGCCGGGGCCAACGTCCTGACTTTC. This translates into CASSLPAGANVLTF.

Only one count was recorded for this clone. This chain joins TRBV18 and TRBJ1-1, with TRBD1 as a possible D gene (5 bases). The germline V gene encodes CDR1 KGHSH and CDR2 LQKENI. The CDR3 runs 16 residues. V lost 2 bases, J lost 5 bases, and 18 bases lay in between. The CDR3 is CASSPKRAGVATEAFF. For the CDR3, the DNA is TGTGCCAGCTCACCAAAACGAGCGGGGGTCGCTACTGAAGCTTTCTTT. The full variable domain, with the rest looked up from reference TRBV18 and TRBJ1-1, is NAGVMQNPRHLVRRRGQEARLRCSPMKGHSHVYWYRQLPEEGLKFMVYLQKENIIDESGMPKERFSAEFPKEGPSILRIQQVVRGDSAAYFCASSPKRAGVATEAFFGQGTRLTVV.

V is TRBV7-2 and J is TRBJ2-1, with TRBD2 matching 9 bases. The CDR3 contains 16 residues. V shed 5 bases, J shed 7 bases, and the junction held 12 bases outside the gene matches. CDR1 SGHTA and CDR2 FQGNSA come from the germline V gene. The CDR3 nucleotides are TGTGCCAGCAGCATACACCCCGGGACTAGCCGGAATGAGCAGTTCTTC. This encodes CASSIHPGTSRNEQFF.

V gene TRBV6-5 combines with J gene TRBJ2-5; D may be TRBD1 (6 bases). The germline CDR1 and CDR2 sequences are MNHEY and SVGAGI. The germline V and J ends were trimmed by 4 bases and 2 bases, with 11 bases remaining between them. This CDR3 region has 14 residues. CDR3 nucleotides: TGTGCCAGCAGTTCCTTCGGACAGCAAGAGACCCAGTACTTC. Protein: CASSSFGQQETQYF.

The rearrangement uses TRBV6-5 and TRBJ1-1, with 7 bases identical to TRBD1. In germline, CDR1 is MNHEY, CDR2 SVGAGI. V shed 2 bases, J shed 7 bases, and the junction held 10 bases outside the gene matches. The length of the CDR3 is 15 residues. CDR3 amino acids: CASSYDPGTASEAFF. CDR3 DNA: TGTGCCAGCAGTTACGACCCTGGGACAGCTAGTGAAGCTTTCTTT.

This chain uses TRBV19 with TRBJ1-5; 8 nucleotides match TRBD1. Losses at the gene ends were 9 bases for V and 7 bases for J; bases not matched to a gene: 11. This CDR3 is built from 14 residues. CDR1 LNHDA and CDR2 SQIVND come from the germline V gene (reference sequence). The chain's CDR3 is CASRDRNKGQPQHF. In nucleotides, the CDR3 is TGTGCCAGCCGGGACAGGAATAAGGGACAGCCCCAGCATTTT.

The chain couples TRBV5-8 to TRBJ1-5; weak D call: TRBD1 (5 bases). CDR1 is SGHTS and CDR2 is YDEGEE in the germline V gene. The CDR3 has 17 amino acids. V lost 0 bases to trimming and J lost 5 bases, with 18 bases between them. The CDR3 region is CASSLASSSRADQPQHF. CDR3 bases: TGTGCCAGCAGCTTGGCCTCATCAAGCAGGGCTGATCAGCCCCAGCATTTT.

The rearrangement links TRBV30 to TRBJ1-4; D call uncertain. This CDR3 comprises 14 residues. Germline V gene data show CDR1 as GTSNPN and CDR2 as SVGIG (reference sequence). V was trimmed by 1 base and J by 8 bases, leaving 14 bases between them. CDR3 nucleotide sequence: TGTGCCTGGAGTGGAAACCGACCGGGGGAAAAACTGTTTTTT. This codes for CAWSGNRPGEKLFF.

The V gene is TRBV10-3, the J gene TRBJ2-3, with D unresolved. Looked up from germline, CDR1 is ENHRY and CDR2 is SYGVKD. The CDR3 contains 12 residues. The V end was cut by 0 bases, the J end by 4 bases, with 2 bases between. The CDR3 DNA follows: TGTGCCATCAGTGAGTCGGCAGATACGCAGTATTTT. Its protein product is CAISESADTQYF.

This clone is a singleton in its sample. This chain joins TRBV5-1 and TRBJ2-5, with 8 bases matching TRBD2. J was trimmed by 1 base and V by 0 bases; bases with no gene match: 8. The CDR3 has 17 residues. Germline lookup yields CDR1 SGHRS and CDR2 YFSETQ. In DNA, the CDR3 is TGCGCCAGCAGCTTGGGATGGACTAGCTGGTCCCAAGAGACCCAGTACTTC. Amino acid sequence: CASSLGWTSWSQETQYF.

The gene calls are TRBV30 and TRBJ2-6; D unclear. The CDR3 is made up of 13 amino acids. Between the trimmed V and J ends, which lost 3 bases and 1 base, there was a span of 4 bases. Germline V gives CDR1 GTSNPN, CDR2 SVGIG (reference sequence). CDR3 sequence reads: CAWRASGANVLTF. The CDR3, as DNA: TGTGCCTGGAGGGCTTCTGGGGCCAACGTCCTGACTTTC.

The J gene is TRBJ2-6, the V gene TRBV2; the D is unclear. The CDR3 consists of 15 residues. Germline assignment: CDR1 SNHLY and CDR2 FYNNEI. V was clipped by 8 bases and J by 0 bases, with 11 bases between them. CDR3 region: CASGLLSSGANVLTF. The CDR3 nucleotides read TGTGCCAGCGGGCTACTCAGCTCTGGGGCCAACGTCCTGACTTTC.